These 17 T cell receptor beta chains were all obtained from the same sample, sequenced in a study of Ad26.COV2.S vaccination and SARS-CoV-2 variants. Data came from immunoSEQ multiplex PCR; TCRdb stores just in-frame clones and leaves some out. In the table there are over 200,000 clones, more than 75% of which are singletons. Regarding treatment: 15 to 20 received Ad26.COV2.S at low or high dose, single or two shots; about 5 received placebo; per-sample allocation not given. The investigators took samples on day 63 after the first vaccine or placebo injection. The material sequenced was peripheral blood, taken in a trial of Ad26.COV2.S vaccine versus placebo. Receptors were obtained from a person aged 18-60 years who received the Ad26.COV2.S COVID-19 vaccine or a placebo.

This chain connects TRBV28 to TRBJ2-7; D is unresolved. This CDR3 is 12 amino acids long. In germline, CDR1 is MDHEN, CDR2 SYDVKM. Trimming stripped 10 bases from V and 5 bases from J, with 15 bases between. This CDR3 reads CAIESGFNEQYF. The DNA for the CDR3 is TGTGCCATCGAGTCCGGGTTCAACGAGCAGTACTTC. The whole variable domain, remainder taken from reference TRBV28 and TRBJ2-7, is DVKVTQSSRYLVKRTGEKVFLECVQDMDHENMFWYRQDPGLGLRLIYFSYDVKMKEKGDIPEGYSVSREKKERFSLILESASTNQTSMYLCAIESGFNEQYFGPGTRLTVT.

The chain is built from TRBV7-2 and TRBJ1-2; 7 bases agree with TRBD1. Germline CDR1 and CDR2: SGHTA and FQGNSA. The V segment lost 2 bases and the J segment 1 base; nucleotides outside the gene matches: 10. The CDR3 runs to 17 residues. The CDR3 DNA reads as TGTGCCAGCAGCTTACTAGGGGGGACAGCGAATAACTATGGCTACACCTTC. This gives the protein CASSLLGGTANNYGYTF.

This chain connects TRBV7-2 to TRBJ2-5, with 12 bases that match TRBD2. V shed 5 bases and J 4 bases; nucleotides not matched to a gene: 8. The CDR3 runs to 16 residues. Germline CDR1 reads SGHTA; CDR2 reads FQGNSA. The DNA of the CDR3 is TGTGCCAGCAGCCCCCGAGGGACTAGCGGGCGAGAGACCCAGTACTTC. This gives the protein CASSPRGTSGRETQYF.

The count of this clone is one. The chain combines TRBV2 with TRBJ2-2, with D possibly being TRBD1 (5 bases). There are 13 residues in the CDR3. The germline gives CDR1 SNHLY, CDR2 FYNNEI. V was clipped by 7 bases and J by 1 base, with 7 bases between them. The CDR3 DNA is TGTGCCAGCAAGGGGCGGAACACCGGGGAGCTGTTTTTT. This sequence encodes CASKGRNTGELFF. The entire variable domain, with the rest obtained from reference TRBV2 and TRBJ2-2, is as follows: EPEVTQTPSHQVTQMGQEVILRCVPISNHLYFYWYRQILGQKVEFLVSFYNNEISEKSEIFDDQFSVERPDGSNFTLKIRSTKLEDSAMYFCASKGRNTGELFFGEGSRLTVL.

The chain combines TRBV28 with TRBJ2-7; 9 bases are shared with TRBD1. Germline loops: CDR1 MDHEN, CDR2 SYDVKM. This CDR3 comprises 15 residues. J was trimmed by 4 bases and V by 3 bases; bases with no gene match: 7. CDR3: CASSLVYRGRYEQYF. The CDR3 DNA reads as TGTGCCAGCAGTTTGGTATACAGGGGGCGGTACGAGCAGTACTTC.

This chain connects TRBV3-1 (or the pseudogene TRBV3-2) to TRBJ2-5, with D perhaps TRBD1 (5 bases). The V gene lost 2 bases and the J gene lost 5 bases, with 9 bases spanning the gap. Germline CDR1 and CDR2: LGHDT and YNNKEL (reference sequence). CDR3 length: 13 amino acids. The CDR3 DNA is TGTGCCAGCAGCCAATTCAAGGGGGAGACCCAGTACTTC. Its protein is CASSQFKGETQYF.

The V and J genes are TRBV5-1 and TRBJ2-3; TRBD1 agrees at 8 bases. After removal of 4 bases from V and 2 bases from J, the junction contained 6 bases not matched to a gene. The CDR3 extends over 15 amino acids. Looked up from germline, CDR1 is SGHRS and CDR2 is YFSETQ. The CDR3 bases are TGCGCCAGCAGCGTTCAGGGGGCCGACACAGATACGCAGTATTTT. Translated, it gives CASSVQGADTDTQYF.

This rearrangement joins TRBV24-1 to TRBJ2-3, with D perhaps matching TRBD2 (5 bases). CDR3 length: 15 residues. Trimming stripped 5 bases from V and 0 bases from J, with 11 bases between. CDR1 KGHDR and CDR2 SFDVKD come from the germline V gene. The CDR3 reads CATSVQRYSTDTQYF. The CDR3 DNA is TGTGCCACCAGTGTCCAGCGGTATAGCACAGATACGCAGTATTTT.

For the CDR3, the DNA is TGTGCCAGCAGCCCACAGGGGGGACTCTACGAGCAGTACTTC. Amino acids: CASSPQGGLYEQYF. The chain has TRBV11-2 and TRBJ2-7; 8 positions agree with TRBD1. Losses at the gene ends were 5 bases for V and 3 bases for J; bases not matched to a gene: 6. Germline V CDR1 and CDR2: SGHAT, FQNNGV. This CDR3 is 14 amino acids long.

The V call is TRBV28, the J call TRBJ2-1; D is ambiguous. Germline V gene lookup returns CDR1 MDHEN and CDR2 SYDVKM. This CDR3 spans 14 amino acids. V dropped 4 bases and J dropped 12 bases, with 19 bases sitting between them. The CDR3 is CASSSRFQPMRQFF. In DNA, the CDR3 is TGTGCCAGCAGTTCCCGCTTCCAGCCAATGCGGCAGTTCTTC. Combining the CDR3 with reference TRBV28 and TRBJ2-1 gives the whole variable domain DVKVTQSSRYLVKRTGEKVFLECVQDMDHENMFWYRQDPGLGLRLIYFSYDVKMKEKGDIPEGYSVSREKKERFSLILESASTNQTSMYLCASSSRFQPMRQFFGPGTRLTVL.

The rearrangement joins TRBV3-1 (or the pseudogene TRBV3-2) to TRBJ1-1; D remains ambiguous. The V end was cut by 4 bases, the J end by 0 bases, with 12 bases between. CDR1 LGHDT and CDR2 YNNKEL come from the germline V gene (reference sequence). The CDR3 sequence is 15 residues long. In nucleotides, the CDR3 is TGTGCCAGCAGCCCTACTGGGCCGATGAACACTGAAGCTTTCTTT. Protein product: CASSPTGPMNTEAFF.

V and J are TRBV12-3 or TRBV12-4 and TRBJ2-1; D is undetermined. This CDR3 has 13 residues. Trimming removed 5 bases at V and 4 bases at J, with 9 bases between. CDR3 loop: CASSPQIYNEQFF. The CDR3 DNA follows: TGTGCCAGCAGTCCTCAGATATACAATGAGCAGTTCTTC.

This chain links TRBV6-5 with TRBJ1-1, with D possibly TRBD1 on 5 matching bases. The CDR3 is 14 amino acids. Germline V gene sequence: CDR1 MNHEY, CDR2 SVGAGI. With 6 bases removed from V and 1 base from J, the gap between germline ends came to 12 bases. CDR3 protein: CASRTEARNTEAFF. The CDR3, as DNA: TGTGCCAGCAGGACAGAAGCTCGGAACACTGAAGCTTTCTTT.

V gene TRBV5-1 combines with J gene TRBJ2-7; TRBD2 matches 12 bases. The CDR3 has 14 residues. In germline, CDR1 is SGHRS, CDR2 YFSETQ. V shed 4 bases and J 7 bases; nucleotides not matched to a gene: 6. CDR3 coding DNA: TGCGCCAGCAGCCCCTCTAGCGGGGGGGTTGAGCAGTACTTC. Its protein is CASSPSSGGVEQYF.

The rearrangement uses TRBV3-1 (or the pseudogene TRBV3-2) and TRBJ2-3, with D unresolved. V was shortened by 1 base and J by 4 bases, with 9 bases between the two germline ends. This CDR3 has 14 residues. Germline V lookup: CDR1 LGHDT, CDR2 YNNKEL (reference sequence). The CDR3: CASSQGANPDTQYF. In nucleotides, the CDR3 is TGTGCCAGCAGCCAAGGGGCAAACCCAGATACGCAGTATTTT.

V is TRBV7-2 and J is TRBJ2-7; no definite D call. The V end was cut by 5 bases, the J end by 1 base, with 15 bases between. Germline-derived CDR1 and CDR2 are SGHTA and FQGNSA. The CDR3 runs to 15 residues. The DNA of the CDR3 is TGTGCCAGCAGCACCGGCAGCATGGGGTCCTACGAGCAGTACTTC. Its translation is CASSTGSMGSYEQYF. The full variable domain, its missing parts supplied by reference TRBV7-2 and TRBJ2-7, is GAGVSQSPSNKVTEKGKDVELRCDPISGHTALYWYRQSLGQGLEFLIYFQGNSAPDKSGLPSDRFSAERTGGSVSTLTIQRTQQEDSAVYLCASSTGSMGSYEQYFGPGTRLTVT.

The table lists this clone with a count of one. DNA of the CDR3: TGTGCCAGCAGTGAGTCGGGCACAGATACGCAGTATTTT. Translation gives CASSESGTDTQYF. The chain recombines TRBV6-4 with TRBJ2-3; D is ambiguous. Trimming took off 3 bases at V and 1 base at J, with 5 bases between the two ends. The CDR3 covers 13 residues. From germline, CDR1 is MRHNA and CDR2 SNTAGT.